This record looks at one T cell receptor (beta chain) sequence and its context. This entry belongs to a study of blood T cell repertoires in COVID-19. On the study more broadly: The study drew acute and convalescent COVID-19 samples from the United States, Italy and Spain. PBMCs, B-cell-depleted T cells, or T cells were the source of the cDNA or gDNA that made up the material.

Per the original data handling: Nucleated cell counts were estimated from reference gene primer amplification. Produced via immunoSEQ multiplex PCR; TCRdb's table is partial and in-frame only. V and J calls and clone size are copied from that table; D and trimming were computed from the DNA. This repertoire shows roughly 240,000 clones, roughly 83% found once; its top ten account for 3.5% to 5.5%. The sequence came from a man in his sixties who had recovered from COVID-19. The sequenced material came from peripheral blood.

The CDR3 nucleotides read TGTGCCAGCAGTTACTCTGTATGGCCAGGAAACACCATATATTTT. Translation gives CASSYSVWPGNTIYF. The rearrangement links TRBV6-6 to TRBJ1-3, with D hard to call. In germline, CDR1 is MNHNY, CDR2 SVGAGI (reference sequence). This CDR3 is built from 15 residues. Trimming stripped 0 bases from V and 4 bases from J, with 10 bases between.